Sequencing of this T cell receptor (beta chain) was carried out in a study of shared clonotypes between healthy human individuals. Sequenced by immunoSEQ multiplex PCR; TCRdb stores in-frame clones only, minus some. Among about 2.2 million clones listed, around 93% were seen once. Trimming removed 1 base at V and 5 bases at J, with 3 bases between. Per germline, CDR1 SGHVS and CDR2 FQNEAQ. The CDR3 totals 12 residues. The naive CD8 population came from CD45RO-negative cells selected for CCR7, without terminally differentiated effector memory CD45RA+ cells. The rearrangement links TRBV7-8 to TRBJ2-1, with unresolved D. This TCR came from a man younger than 35 in good health. Some clones in this sample may be carry-over from other donors' samples. The sequenced material came from naive CD8+ T cells from PBMCs. This chain's CDR3 is CASSLVDNEQFF. The CDR3 DNA reads as TGTGCCAGCAGCTTAGTAGACAATGAGCAGTTCTTC.